This TCR beta chain was identified during a study of blood T cell repertoires in COVID-19. This CDR3 has 15 residues. Germline V gene data show CDR1 as LNHNV and CDR2 as YYDKDF (reference sequence). Losses at the gene ends were 0 bases for V and 8 bases for J; bases not matched to a gene: 3. The table came from immunoSEQ multiplex PCR; TCRdb's copy has only in-frame clones and leaves some out. Of a few hundred thousand clones listed, about 86% are singletons. Sample: peripheral blood. V gene TRBV15 combines with J gene TRBJ1-6; 8 bases are a match to TRBD1. This clonotype was sampled from a woman between 25 and 40 years old who had recovered from COVID-19. For the CDR3, the DNA is TGTGCCACCAGCAGAGATCCAGGGGGCCATTCACCCCTCCACTTT. It codes for CATSRDPGGHSPLHF.